The present TCR beta chain was sequenced within a study of shared clonotypes between healthy human individuals. The CDR3 length is 15 residues. Germline CDR1 is KGHSH and CDR2 is LQKENI. V lost 3 bases to trimming and J lost 4 bases, with 13 bases between them. TCRdb keeps only in-frame clones here, not all; method: immunoSEQ multiplex PCR. The sample holds about 2.4 million clones; 93% are singletons and the top ten take around 0.4%. Sample: naive CD4+ T cells from PBMCs. The subset denotes: CD45RA+ positively selected. This chain connects TRBV18 to TRBJ2-1; D tentatively reads TRBD1 or TRBD2 (5 bases each). The clonotype was recovered from a man aged 18 to 35 in good health. Some clones in this sample may be carry-over from other donors' samples. The CDR3 loop is CASSPTRDVYNEQFF. Here the CDR3 DNA reads TGTGCCAGCTCACCGACCCGGGACGTGTACAATGAGCAGTTCTTC.